The rows below give T cell receptor beta chains drawn from one sample of a study of cytomegalovirus exposure and HLA in healthy donors. Produced via immunoSEQ multiplex PCR; TCRdb's table is partial and in-frame only. The table includes some 140,000 clones, roughly 78% detected once. The sample taken for sequencing was PBMCs. The receptors were gathered from a man aged 40-49 years in good health and CMV-seropositive. The CDR3 runs from the conserved cysteine through the conserved F or W.

V gene: TRBV15
J gene: TRBJ2-7
CDR3 protein: CATSRAGQTPLVDEQYF

V gene: TRBV6-8
J gene: TRBJ2-7
CDR3 protein: CASTRPRGKYEQYF

V gene: TRBV5-1
J gene: TRBJ2-3
CDR3 protein: CASSLMGWGTDTQYF

V gene: TRBV5-5
J gene: TRBJ2-7
CDR3 protein: CASSLTGAYEQYF

V gene: TRBV18
J gene: TRBJ1-5
CDR3 protein: CASSPGTGNQPQHF

V gene: TRBV7-2
J gene: TRBJ1-2
CDR3 protein: CASSFVLHRAGVGYGYTF

V gene: TRBV10-2
J gene: TRBJ2-2
CDR3 protein: CASKAPGELFF

V gene: TRBV7-7
J gene: TRBJ1-3
CDR3 protein: CASSPTYSGNTIYF

V gene: TRBV5-1
J gene: .
CDR3 protein: CASSRGLAGVEQYF

V gene: TRBV19
J gene: TRBJ2-7
CDR3 protein: CASSIDPRGYEQYF

V gene: TRBV7-2
J gene: TRBJ2-1
CDR3 protein: CASSLIAGATYNEQFF

V gene: TRBV18
J gene: TRBJ1-1
CDR3 protein: CASSPQTTGSNTEAFF

V gene: TRBV28
J gene: TRBJ1-2
CDR3 protein: CASRGGYYGYTF

V gene: TRBV7-7
J gene: TRBJ2-2
CDR3 protein: CASSPLSPGTGELFF

V gene: TRBV18
J gene: TRBJ1-1
CDR3 protein: CASSLGQPWEAFF

V gene: TRBV9
J gene: TRBJ1-1
CDR3 protein: CASSVGGTGNTEAFF

V gene: TRBV5-1
J gene: TRBJ1-1
CDR3 protein: CASSSQGAGTEAFF

V gene: TRBV10-3
J gene: TRBJ2-1
CDR3 protein: CAISSWTSGRAVEQFF

V gene: TRBV19
J gene: TRBJ2-3
CDR3 protein: CASRTSGPSTDTQYF

V gene: TRBV5-4
J gene: TRBJ1-6
CDR3 protein: CASSSRDSRNSPLHF

V gene: TRBV7-6
J gene: TRBJ1-3
CDR3 protein: CASSSGTGVDTIYF

V gene: TRBV6-1
J gene: TRBJ2-7
CDR3 protein: CASSYYYEQYF

V gene: TRBV7-6
J gene: TRBJ2-1
CDR3 protein: CASSITRREANEQFF

V gene: TRBV7-8
J gene: TRBJ2-2
CDR3 protein: CASSDPGLNTGELFF

V gene: TRBV10-2
J gene: TRBJ1-1
CDR3 protein: CATSAGYTEAFF

V gene: TRBV4-1
J gene: TRBJ1-4
CDR3 protein: CASSAGTLEKLFF